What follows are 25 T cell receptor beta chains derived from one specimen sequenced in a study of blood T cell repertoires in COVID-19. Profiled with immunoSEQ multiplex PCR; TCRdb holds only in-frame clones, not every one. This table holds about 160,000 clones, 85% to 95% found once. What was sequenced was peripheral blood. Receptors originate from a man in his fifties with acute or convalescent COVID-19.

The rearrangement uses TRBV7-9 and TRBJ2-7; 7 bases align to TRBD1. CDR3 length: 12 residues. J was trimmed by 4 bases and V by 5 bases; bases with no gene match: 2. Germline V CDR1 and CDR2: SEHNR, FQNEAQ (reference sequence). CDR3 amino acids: CASSARGYEQYF. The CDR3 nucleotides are TGTGCCAGCAGCGCCAGGGGGTACGAGCAGTACTTC.

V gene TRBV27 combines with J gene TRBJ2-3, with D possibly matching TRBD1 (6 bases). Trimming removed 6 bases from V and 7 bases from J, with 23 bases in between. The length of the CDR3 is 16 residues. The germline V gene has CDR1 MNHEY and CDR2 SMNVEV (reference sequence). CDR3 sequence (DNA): TGTGCCAGCAGCCCCCTGGGGGACACCCCGGGGAATACGCAGTATTTT. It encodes CASSPLGDTPGNTQYF.

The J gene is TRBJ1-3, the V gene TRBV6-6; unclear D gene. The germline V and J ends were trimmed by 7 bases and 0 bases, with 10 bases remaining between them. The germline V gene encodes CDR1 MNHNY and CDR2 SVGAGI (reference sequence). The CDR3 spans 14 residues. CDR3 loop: CASTPNSSGNTIYF. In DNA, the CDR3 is TGTGCCAGCACTCCCAATAGCTCTGGAAACACCATATATTTT.

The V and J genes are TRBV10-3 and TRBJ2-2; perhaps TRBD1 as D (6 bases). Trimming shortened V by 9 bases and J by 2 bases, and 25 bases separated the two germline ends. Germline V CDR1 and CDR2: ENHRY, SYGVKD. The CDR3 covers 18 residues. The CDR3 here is CAISNLGHLSPNTGELFF. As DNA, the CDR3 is TGTGCCATAAGCAACTTGGGACACCTTAGCCCCAACACCGGGGAGCTGTTTTTT.

The CDR3 region has the DNA TGTGCCAGCACCCTGGAAGGACTGAACAATCAGCCCCAGCATTTT. Translation: CASTLEGLNNQPQHF. This rearrangement joins TRBV2 to TRBJ1-5; D gene ambiguous. CDR1 and CDR2 from the germline V gene are SNHLY and FYNNEI. V lost 7 bases and J lost 3, with 16 bases in between. This CDR3 spans 15 amino acids.

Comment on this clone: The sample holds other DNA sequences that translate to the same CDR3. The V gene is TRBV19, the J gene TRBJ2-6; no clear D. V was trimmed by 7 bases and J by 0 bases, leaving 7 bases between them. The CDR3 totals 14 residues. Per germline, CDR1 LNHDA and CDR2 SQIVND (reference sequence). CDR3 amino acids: CASTTRSGANVLTF. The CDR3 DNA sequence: TGTGCCAGTACCACGCGCTCTGGGGCCAACGTCCTGACTTTC. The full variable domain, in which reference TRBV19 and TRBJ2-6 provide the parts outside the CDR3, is DGGITQSPKYLFRKEGQNVTLSCEQNLNHDAMYWYRQDPGQGLRLIYYSQIVNDFQKGDIAEGYSVSREKKESFPLTVTSAQKNPTAFYLCASTTRSGANVLTFGAGSRLTVL.

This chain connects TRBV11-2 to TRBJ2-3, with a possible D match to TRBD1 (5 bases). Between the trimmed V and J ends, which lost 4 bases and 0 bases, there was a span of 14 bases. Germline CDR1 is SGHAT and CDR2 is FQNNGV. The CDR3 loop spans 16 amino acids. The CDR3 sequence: CASSSPSKGSTDTQYF. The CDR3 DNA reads TGTGCCAGCAGCTCCCCTAGTAAGGGGAGCACAGATACGCAGTATTTT.

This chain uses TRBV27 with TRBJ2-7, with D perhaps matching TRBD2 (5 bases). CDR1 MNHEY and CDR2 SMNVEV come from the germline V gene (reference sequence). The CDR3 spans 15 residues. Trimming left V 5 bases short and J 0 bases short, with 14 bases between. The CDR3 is CASSPLASISYEQYF. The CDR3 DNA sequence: TGTGCCAGCAGTCCCCTAGCCAGTATCTCCTACGAGCAGTACTTC.

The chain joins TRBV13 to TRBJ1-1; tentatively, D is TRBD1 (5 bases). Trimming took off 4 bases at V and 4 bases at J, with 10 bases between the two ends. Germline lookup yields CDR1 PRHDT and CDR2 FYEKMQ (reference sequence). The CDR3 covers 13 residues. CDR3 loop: CASSSGGFTEAFF. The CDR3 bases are TGTGCCAGCAGCTCGGGGGGTTTCACTGAAGCTTTCTTT.

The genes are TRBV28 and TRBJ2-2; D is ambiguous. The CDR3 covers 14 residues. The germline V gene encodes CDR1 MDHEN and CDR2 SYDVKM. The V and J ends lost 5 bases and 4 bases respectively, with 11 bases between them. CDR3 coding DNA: TGTGCCAGCAGTCCTTCGTTTCCCACCGGGGAGCTGTTTTTT. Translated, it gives CASSPSFPTGELFF.

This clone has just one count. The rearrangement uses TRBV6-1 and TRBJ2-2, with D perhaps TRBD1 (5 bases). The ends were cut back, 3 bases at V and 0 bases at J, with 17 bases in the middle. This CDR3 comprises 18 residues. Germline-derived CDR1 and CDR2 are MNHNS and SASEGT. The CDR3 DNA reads TGTGCCAGCAGTGATTTTATCGGACAAACCGCGAACACCGGGGAGCTGTTTTTT. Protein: CASSDFIGQTANTGELFF.

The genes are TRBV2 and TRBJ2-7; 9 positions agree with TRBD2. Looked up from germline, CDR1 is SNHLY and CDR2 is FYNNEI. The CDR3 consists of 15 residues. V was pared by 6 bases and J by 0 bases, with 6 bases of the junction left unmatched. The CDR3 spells CASRALAGSSYEQYV. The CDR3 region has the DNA TGTGCCAGCAGAGCGCTAGCGGGGAGCTCCTACGAGCAGTACGTC.

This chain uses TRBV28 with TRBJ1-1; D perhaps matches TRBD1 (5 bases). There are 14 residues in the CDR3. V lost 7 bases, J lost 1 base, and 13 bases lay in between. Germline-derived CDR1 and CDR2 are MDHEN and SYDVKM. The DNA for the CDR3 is TGTGCCAGCAAGGATGGACAAAAGAACACTGAAGCTTTCTTT. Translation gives CASKDGQKNTEAFF.

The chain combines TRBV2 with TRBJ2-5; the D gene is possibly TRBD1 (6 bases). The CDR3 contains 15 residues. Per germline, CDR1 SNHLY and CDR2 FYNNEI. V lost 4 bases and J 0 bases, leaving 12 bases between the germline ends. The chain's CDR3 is CASSAQGRYQETQYF. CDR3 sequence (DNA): TGTGCCAGCAGTGCCCAGGGGCGGTACCAAGAGACCCAGTACTTC.

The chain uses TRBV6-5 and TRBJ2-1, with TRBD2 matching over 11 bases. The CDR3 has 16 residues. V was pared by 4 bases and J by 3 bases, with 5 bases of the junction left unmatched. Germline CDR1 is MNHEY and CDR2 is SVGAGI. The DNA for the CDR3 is TGTGCCAGCAGTTCCACTAGCGGGAGAGACTACAATGAGCAGTTCTTC. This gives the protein CASSSTSGRDYNEQFF.

CDR3 nucleotide sequence: TGTGCCAGCAGCCAAGGACTAGCGGGAGTTGTAGAGACCCAGTACTTC. Encoded protein: CASSQGLAGVVETQYF. The chain carries TRBV3-1 (or the pseudogene TRBV3-2) and TRBJ2-5; 12 nucleotides align to TRBD2. The CDR3 sequence is 16 residues long. V shed 1 base, J shed 4 bases, and the junction held 4 bases outside the gene matches. CDR1 LGHDT and CDR2 YNNKEL come from the germline V gene (reference sequence).

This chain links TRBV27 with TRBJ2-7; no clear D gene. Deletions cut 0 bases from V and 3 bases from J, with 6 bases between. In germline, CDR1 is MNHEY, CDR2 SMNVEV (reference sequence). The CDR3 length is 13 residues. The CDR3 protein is CASSLSRSYEQYV. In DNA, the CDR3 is TGTGCCAGCAGTTTATCGAGGAGCTACGAGCAGTACGTC.

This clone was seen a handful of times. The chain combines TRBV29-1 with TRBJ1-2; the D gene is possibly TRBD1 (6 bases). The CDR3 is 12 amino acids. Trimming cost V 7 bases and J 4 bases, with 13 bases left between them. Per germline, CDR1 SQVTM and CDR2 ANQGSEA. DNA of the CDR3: TGCAGCGCAAAGACAGGCCTCTATGGCTACACCTTC. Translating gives CSAKTGLYGYTF.

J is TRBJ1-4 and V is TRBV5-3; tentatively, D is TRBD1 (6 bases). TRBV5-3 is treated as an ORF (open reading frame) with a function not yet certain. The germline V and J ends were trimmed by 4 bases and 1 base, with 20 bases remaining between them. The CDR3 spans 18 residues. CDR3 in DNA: TGTGCCAGAAGCCCCAATATTCGACAGGACCTAACTAATGAAAAACTGTTTTTT. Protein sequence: CARSPNIRQDLTNEKLFF.

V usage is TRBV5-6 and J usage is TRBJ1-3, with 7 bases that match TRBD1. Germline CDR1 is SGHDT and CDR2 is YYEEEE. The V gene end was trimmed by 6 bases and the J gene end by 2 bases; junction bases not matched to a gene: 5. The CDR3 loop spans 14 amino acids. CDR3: CASTGTETGNTIYF. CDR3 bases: TGTGCCAGCACCGGGACAGAGACTGGAAACACCATATATTTT.

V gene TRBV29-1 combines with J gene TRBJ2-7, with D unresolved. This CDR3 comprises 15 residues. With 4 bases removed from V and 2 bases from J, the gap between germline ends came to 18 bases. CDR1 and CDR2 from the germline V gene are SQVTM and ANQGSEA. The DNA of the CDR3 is TGCAGCGTTGGCCCCAACTATGGGTCTACCTACGAGCAGTACTTC. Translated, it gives CSVGPNYGSTYEQYF.

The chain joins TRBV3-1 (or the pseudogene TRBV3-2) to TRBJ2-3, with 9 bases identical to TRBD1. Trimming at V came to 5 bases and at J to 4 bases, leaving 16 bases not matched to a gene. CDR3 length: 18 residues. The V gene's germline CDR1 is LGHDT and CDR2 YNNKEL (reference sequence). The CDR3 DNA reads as TGTGCCAGCAGCTCACTGCTCCCGGGACAGGGCGTCCCAGATACGCAGTATTTT. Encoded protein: CASSSLLPGQGVPDTQYF.

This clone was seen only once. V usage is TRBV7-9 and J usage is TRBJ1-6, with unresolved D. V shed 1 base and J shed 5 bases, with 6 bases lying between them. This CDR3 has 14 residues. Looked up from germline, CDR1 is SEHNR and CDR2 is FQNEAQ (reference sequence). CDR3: CASSLEQHNSPLHF. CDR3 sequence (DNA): TGTGCCAGCAGCTTAGAACAGCATAATTCACCCCTCCACTTT.

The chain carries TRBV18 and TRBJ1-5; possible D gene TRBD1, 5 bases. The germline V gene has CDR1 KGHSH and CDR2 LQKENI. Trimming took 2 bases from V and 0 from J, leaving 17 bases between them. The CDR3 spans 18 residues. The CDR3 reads CASSPFTAGQYSNQPQHF. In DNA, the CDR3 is TGTGCCAGCTCACCATTTACGGCAGGACAATATAGCAATCAGCCCCAGCATTTT.

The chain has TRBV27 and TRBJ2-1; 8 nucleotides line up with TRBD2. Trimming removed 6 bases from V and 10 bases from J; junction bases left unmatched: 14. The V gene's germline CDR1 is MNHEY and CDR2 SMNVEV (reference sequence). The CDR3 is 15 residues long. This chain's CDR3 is CASRTGTRDGGEQFF. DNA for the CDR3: TGTGCCAGCAGAACCGGGACTAGGGACGGGGGCGAGCAGTTCTTC.